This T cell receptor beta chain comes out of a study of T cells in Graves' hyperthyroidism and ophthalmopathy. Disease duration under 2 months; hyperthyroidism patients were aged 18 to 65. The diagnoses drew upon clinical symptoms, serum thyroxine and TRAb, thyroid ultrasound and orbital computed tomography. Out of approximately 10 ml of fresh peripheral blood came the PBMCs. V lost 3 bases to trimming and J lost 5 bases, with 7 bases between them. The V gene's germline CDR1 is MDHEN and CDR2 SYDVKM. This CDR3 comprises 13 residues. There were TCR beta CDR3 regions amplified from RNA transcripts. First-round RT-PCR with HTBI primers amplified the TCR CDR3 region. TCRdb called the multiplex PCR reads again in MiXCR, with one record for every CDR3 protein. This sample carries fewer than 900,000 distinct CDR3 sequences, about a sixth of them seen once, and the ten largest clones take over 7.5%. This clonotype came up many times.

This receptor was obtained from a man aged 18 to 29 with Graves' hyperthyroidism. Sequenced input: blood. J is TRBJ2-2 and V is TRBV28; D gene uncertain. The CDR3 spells CASSLVGTGELFF. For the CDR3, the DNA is TGTGCCAGCAGTTTGGTCGGTACCGGGGAGCTGTTTTTT.